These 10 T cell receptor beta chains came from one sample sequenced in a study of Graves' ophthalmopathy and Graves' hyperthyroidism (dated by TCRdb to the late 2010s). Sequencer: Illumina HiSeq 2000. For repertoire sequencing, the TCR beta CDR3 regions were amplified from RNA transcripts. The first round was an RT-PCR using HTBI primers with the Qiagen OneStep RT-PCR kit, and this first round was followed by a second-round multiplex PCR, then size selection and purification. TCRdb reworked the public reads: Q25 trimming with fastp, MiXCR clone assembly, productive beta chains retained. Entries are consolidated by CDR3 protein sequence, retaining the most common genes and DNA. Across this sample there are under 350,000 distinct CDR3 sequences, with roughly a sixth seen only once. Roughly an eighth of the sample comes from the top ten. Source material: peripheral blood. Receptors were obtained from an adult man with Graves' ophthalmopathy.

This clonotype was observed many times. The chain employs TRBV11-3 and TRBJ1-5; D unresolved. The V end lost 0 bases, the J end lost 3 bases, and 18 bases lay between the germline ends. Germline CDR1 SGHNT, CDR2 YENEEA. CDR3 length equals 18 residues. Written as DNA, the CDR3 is TGTGCCAGCAGCTTAGAGGTCCGTGTAGTAGGGATCAATCAGCCCCAGCATTTT. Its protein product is CASSLEVRVVGINQPQHF.

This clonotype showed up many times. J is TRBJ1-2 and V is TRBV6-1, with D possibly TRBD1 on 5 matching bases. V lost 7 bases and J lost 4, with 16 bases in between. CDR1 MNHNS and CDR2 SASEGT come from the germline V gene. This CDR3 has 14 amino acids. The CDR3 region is CASMWIGVGYGYTF. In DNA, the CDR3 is TGTGCCAGCATGTGGATAGGGGTGGGCTATGGCTACACCTTC.

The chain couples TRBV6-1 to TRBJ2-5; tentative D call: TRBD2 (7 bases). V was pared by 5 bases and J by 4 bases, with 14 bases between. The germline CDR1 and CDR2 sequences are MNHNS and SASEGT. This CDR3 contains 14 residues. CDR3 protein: CASSPYGGPETQYF. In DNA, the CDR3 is TGTGCCAGCAGTCCCTACGGGGGGCCAGAGACCCAGTACTTC.

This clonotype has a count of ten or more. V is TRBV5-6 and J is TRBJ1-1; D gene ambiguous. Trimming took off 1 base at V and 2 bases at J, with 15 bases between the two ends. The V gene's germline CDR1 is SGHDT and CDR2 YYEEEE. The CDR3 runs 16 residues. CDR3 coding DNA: TGTGCCAGCAGCTTGAGGGTAACACTGGATAACACTGAAGCTTTCTTT. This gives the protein CASSLRVTLDNTEAFF.

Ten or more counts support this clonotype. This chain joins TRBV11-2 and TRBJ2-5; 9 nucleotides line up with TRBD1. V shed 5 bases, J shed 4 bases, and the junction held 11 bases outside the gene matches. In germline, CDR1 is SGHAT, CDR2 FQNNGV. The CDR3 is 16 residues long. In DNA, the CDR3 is TGTGCCAGCAGCCGCATCCCGGGACAGGGTACAGAGACCCAGTACTTC. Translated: CASSRIPGQGTETQYF.

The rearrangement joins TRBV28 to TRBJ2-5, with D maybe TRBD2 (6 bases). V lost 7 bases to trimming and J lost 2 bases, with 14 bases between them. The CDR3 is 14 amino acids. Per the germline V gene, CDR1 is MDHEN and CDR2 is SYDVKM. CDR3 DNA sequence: TGTGCCAGCACTATTATAGGGAGGCAAGAGACCCAGTACTTC. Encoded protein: CASTIIGRQETQYF.

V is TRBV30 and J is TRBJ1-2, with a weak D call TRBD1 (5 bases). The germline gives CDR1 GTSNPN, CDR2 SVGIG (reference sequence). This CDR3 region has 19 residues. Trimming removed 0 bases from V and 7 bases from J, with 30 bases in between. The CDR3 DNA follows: TGTGCCTGGAGTGTTGGGGCCCCAGGACTGCGGACCGGCCGGGGTGGCTACACCTTC. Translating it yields CAWSVGAPGLRTGRGGYTF.

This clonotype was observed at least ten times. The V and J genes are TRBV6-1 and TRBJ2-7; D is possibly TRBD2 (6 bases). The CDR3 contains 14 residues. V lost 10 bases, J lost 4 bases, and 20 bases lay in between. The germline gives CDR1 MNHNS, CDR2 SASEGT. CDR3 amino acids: CATTGATSGYEQYF. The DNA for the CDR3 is TGTGCCACCACTGGGGCGACTAGTGGGTACGAGCAGTACTTC.

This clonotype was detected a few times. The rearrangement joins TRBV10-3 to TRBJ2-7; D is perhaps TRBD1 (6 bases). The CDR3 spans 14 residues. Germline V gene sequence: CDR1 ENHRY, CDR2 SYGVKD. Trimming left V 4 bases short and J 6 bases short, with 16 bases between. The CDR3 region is CAISGRGGWGEQYF. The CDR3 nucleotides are TGTGCCATCAGTGGTAGAGGGGGATGGGGCGAGCAGTACTTC.

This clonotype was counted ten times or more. CDR3 sequence: CASSQGESRTGDEAFF. CDR3 DNA sequence: TGCGCCAGCAGCCAGGGGGAGTCCCGGACAGGAGATGAAGCTTTCTTT. V gene TRBV4-1 combines with J gene TRBJ1-1, with TRBD1 matching over 7 bases. J was trimmed by 7 bases and V by 3 bases; bases with no gene match: 14. Per the germline V gene, CDR1 is MGHRA and CDR2 is YSYEKL. CDR3 size: 16 residues.